This T cell receptor beta chain was sequenced for a study of beta chain features in type 1 diabetes. The germline CDR1 and CDR2 sequences are MDHEN and SYDVKM. CDR3 length: 14 amino acids. Trimming took 1 base from V and 6 from J, leaving 9 bases between them. The isolated RNA, all of it, was reverse transcribed, so expressed TCRB transcripts were what got sequenced. This table comes from immunoSEQ multiplex PCR, and its TCRdb copy is limited to in-frame clones, with some not included. Found here are about 150,000 clones, 9% to 10% of them singletons; the top ten hold roughly 0.72%. Study outcomes and limitations: Shortening that was moderate but significant affected the TCRB CDR3s of Type 1 diabetes patients in all four CD4+ subsets. In the patient group, naive, central memory and Treg TCRB repertoires seemed more alike than in the healthy donor group.

As concerns this clone: The antigen remains unidentified.

This TCR was recovered from a woman aged 25 to 45 with type 1 diabetes. V gene TRBV28 combines with J gene TRBJ1-4, with a weak D call TRBD1 (5 bases). The sequencing sample was made of central memory CD4+ T cells from blood. The CDR3: CASSLSLRDEKLFF. The CDR3 DNA is TGTGCCAGCAGTTTATCTCTCAGGGATGAAAAACTGTTTTTT.